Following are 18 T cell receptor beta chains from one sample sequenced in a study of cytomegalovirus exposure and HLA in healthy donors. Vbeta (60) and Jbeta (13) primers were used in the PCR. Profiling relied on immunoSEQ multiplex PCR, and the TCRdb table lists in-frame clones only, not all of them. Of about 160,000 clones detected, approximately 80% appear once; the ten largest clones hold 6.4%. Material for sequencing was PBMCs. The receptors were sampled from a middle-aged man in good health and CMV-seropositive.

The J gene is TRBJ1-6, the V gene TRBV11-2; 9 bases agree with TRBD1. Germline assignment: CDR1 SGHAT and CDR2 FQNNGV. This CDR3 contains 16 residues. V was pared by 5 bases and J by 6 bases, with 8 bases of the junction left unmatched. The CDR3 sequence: CASSRQGGSFNSPLHF. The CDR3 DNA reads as TGTGCCAGCAGCCGACAGGGGGGGTCATTTAATTCACCCCTCCACTTT. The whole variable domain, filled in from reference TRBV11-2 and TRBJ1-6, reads EAGVAQSPRYKIIEKRQSVAFWCNPISGHATLYWYQQILGQGPKLLIQFQNNGVVDDSQLPKDRFSAERLKGVDSTLKIQPAKLEDSAVYLCASSRQGGSFNSPLHFGNGTRLTVT.

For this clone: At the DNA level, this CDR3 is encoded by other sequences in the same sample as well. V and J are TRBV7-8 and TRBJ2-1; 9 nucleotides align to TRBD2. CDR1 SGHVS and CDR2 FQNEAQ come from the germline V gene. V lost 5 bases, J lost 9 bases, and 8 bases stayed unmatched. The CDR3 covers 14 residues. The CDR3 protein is CASSRWAGGGEQFF. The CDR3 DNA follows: TGTGCCAGCAGCCGGTGGGCGGGAGGGGGTGAGCAGTTCTTC.

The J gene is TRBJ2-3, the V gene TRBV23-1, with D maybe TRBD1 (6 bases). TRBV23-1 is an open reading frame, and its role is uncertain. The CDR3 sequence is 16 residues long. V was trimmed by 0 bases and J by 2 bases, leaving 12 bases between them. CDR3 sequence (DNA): TGCGCCAGCAGTCAATCGCGAGGACAGCTCACAGATACGCAGTATTTT. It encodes CASSQSRGQLTDTQYF.

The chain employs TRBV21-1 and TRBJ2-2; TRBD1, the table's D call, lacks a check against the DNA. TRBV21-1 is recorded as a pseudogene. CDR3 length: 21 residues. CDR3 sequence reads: CASSKVPRTSGTGTNTGELFF. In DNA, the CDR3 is TGTGCCAGCAGCAAAGTCCCCCGTACCTCGGGGACAGGGACGAACACCGGGGAGCTGTTTTTT.

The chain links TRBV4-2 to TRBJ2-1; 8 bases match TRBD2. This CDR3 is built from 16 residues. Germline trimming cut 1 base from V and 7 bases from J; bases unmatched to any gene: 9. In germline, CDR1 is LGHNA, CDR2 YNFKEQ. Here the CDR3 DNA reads TGTGCCAGCAGCCAAGCTCCAGCGGGAGTAAGGAATGAGCAGTTCTTC. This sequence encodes CASSQAPAGVRNEQFF.

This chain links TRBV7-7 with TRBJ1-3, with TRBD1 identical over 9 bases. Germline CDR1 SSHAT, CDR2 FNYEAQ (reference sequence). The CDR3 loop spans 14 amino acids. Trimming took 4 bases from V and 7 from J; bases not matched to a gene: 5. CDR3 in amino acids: CASSSGQGMNTIYF. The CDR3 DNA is TGTGCCAGCAGCTCGGGACAGGGAATGAACACCATATATTTT.

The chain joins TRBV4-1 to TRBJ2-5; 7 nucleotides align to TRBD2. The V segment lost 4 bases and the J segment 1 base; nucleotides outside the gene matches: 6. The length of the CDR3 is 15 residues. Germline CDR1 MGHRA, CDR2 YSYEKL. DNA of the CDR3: TGCGCCAGCAGCCTTACCGGCGGGGGCCAAGAGACCCAGTACTTC. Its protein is CASSLTGGGQETQYF.

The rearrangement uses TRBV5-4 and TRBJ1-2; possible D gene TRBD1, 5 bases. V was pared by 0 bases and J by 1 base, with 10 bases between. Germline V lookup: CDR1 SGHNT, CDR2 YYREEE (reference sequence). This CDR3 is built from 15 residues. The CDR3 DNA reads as TGTGCCAGCAGCTTGGAACTCGGGGGTAACTATGGCTACACCTTC. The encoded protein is CASSLELGGNYGYTF.

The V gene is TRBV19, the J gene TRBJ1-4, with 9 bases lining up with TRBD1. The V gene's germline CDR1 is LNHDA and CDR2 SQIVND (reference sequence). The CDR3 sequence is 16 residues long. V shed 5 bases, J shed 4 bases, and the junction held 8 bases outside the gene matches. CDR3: CASSVEQGAFNEKLFF. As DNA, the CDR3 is TGTGCCAGTAGTGTCGAACAGGGGGCATTTAATGAAAAACTGTTTTTT.

The CDR3 loop reads CAWSVQLGQGNQPQHF. Here the CDR3 DNA reads TGTGCCTGGAGTGTACAGTTGGGGCAGGGGAATCAGCCCCAGCATTTT. The genes are TRBV30 and TRBJ1-5, with TRBD1 as a possible D gene (6 bases). With 0 bases removed from V and 4 bases from J, the gap between germline ends came to 16 bases. The CDR3 has 16 residues. CDR1 is GTSNPN, CDR2 SVGIG, per germline (reference sequence). Using reference TRBV30 and TRBJ1-5 for the parts outside the CDR3, the full variable domain is SQTIHQWPATLVQPVGSPLSLECTVEGTSNPNLYWYRQAAGRGLQLLFYSVGIGQISSEVPQNLSASRPQDRQFILSSKKLLLSDSGFYLCAWSVQLGQGNQPQHFGDGTRLSIL.

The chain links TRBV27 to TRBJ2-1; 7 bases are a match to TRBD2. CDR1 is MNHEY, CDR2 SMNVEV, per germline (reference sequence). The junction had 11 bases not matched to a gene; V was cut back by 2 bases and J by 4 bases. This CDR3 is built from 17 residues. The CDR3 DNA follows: TGTGCCAGCAGTTTAAATTACCCTGCTAGCGGATACAATGAGCAGTTCTTC. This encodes CASSLNYPASGYNEQFF.

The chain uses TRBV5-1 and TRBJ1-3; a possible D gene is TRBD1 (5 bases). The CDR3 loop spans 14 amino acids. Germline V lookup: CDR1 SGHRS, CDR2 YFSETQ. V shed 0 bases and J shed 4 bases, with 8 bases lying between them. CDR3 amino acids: CASSLAGNGNTIYF. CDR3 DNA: TGCGCCAGCAGCTTGGCAGGGAACGGAAACACCATATATTTT.

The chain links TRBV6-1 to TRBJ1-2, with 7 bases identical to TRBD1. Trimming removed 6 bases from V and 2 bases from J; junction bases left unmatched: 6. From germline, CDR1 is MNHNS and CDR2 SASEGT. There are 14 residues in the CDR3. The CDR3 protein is CASSPGTVNYGYTF. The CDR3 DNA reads TGTGCCAGCAGCCCCGGGACAGTCAACTATGGCTACACCTTC.

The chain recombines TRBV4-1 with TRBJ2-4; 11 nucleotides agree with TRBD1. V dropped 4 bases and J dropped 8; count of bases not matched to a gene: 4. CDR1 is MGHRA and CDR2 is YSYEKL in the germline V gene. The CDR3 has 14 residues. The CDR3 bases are TGCGCCAGCAGCCGGGACAGGGGGTTGGACATTCAGTACTTC. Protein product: CASSRDRGLDIQYF.

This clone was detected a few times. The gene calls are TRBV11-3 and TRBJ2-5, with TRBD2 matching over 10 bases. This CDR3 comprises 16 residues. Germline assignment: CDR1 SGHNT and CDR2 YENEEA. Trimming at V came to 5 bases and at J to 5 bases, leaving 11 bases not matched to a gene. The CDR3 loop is CASSPDSGGFDETQYF. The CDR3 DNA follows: TGTGCCAGCAGCCCGGATAGCGGGGGGTTCGATGAGACCCAGTACTTC.

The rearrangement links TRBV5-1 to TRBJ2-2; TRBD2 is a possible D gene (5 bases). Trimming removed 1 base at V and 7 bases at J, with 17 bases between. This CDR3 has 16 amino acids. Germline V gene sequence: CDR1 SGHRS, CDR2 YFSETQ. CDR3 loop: CASSLIETGIIGELFF. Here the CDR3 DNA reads TGCGCCAGCAGCTTGATAGAGACGGGGATCATCGGGGAGCTGTTTTTT.

For the CDR3, the DNA is TGCGCCAGCAGTGGGACTAACTCCTACGAGCAGTACTTC. This translates into CASSGTNSYEQYF. The chain is built from TRBV10-1 and TRBJ2-7; maybe TRBD2 (6 bases). The V end was cut by 4 bases, the J end by 0 bases, with 7 bases between. Per germline, CDR1 WNHNN and CDR2 SYGVQD (reference sequence). This CDR3 region has 13 residues.

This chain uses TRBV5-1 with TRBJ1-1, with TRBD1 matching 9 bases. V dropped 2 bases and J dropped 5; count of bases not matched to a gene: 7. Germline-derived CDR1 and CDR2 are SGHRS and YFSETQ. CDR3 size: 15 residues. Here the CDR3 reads CASSLTGGSGTEAFF. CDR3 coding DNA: TGCGCCAGCAGCTTAACAGGGGGCAGCGGGACTGAAGCTTTCTTT.